The 21 T cell receptor beta chains reported below all come from one sample, sequenced in a study of blood T cell repertoires in COVID-19. Produced via immunoSEQ multiplex PCR; TCRdb's table is partial and in-frame only. Here the sample spans about 170,000 clones, approximately 92% being singletons. Sequencing used peripheral blood. Source of these receptors: a woman aged 50 to 60 with acute or convalescent COVID-19.

CDR3 DNA sequence: TGTGCCAGCAGTTACTCGACTAGCGGGAGCCCCTACGAGCAGTACTTC. Translation gives CASSYSTSGSPYEQYF. The chain links TRBV6-5 to TRBJ2-7, with 12 positions matching TRBD2. The V gene end was trimmed by 0 bases and the J gene end by 2 bases; junction bases not matched to a gene: 2. The CDR3 is made up of 16 amino acids. Germline V gene lookup returns CDR1 MNHEY and CDR2 SVGAGI.

The chain uses TRBV28 and TRBJ2-2; 13 bases fit TRBD2. There are 17 residues in the CDR3. Per the germline V gene, CDR1 is MDHEN and CDR2 is SYDVKM. V dropped 6 bases and J dropped 0; count of bases not matched to a gene: 4. The CDR3 bases are TGTGCCAGCAGCGGACTAGCGGGAGACGCGAACACCGGGGAGCTGTTTTTT. This translates into CASSGLAGDANTGELFF.

The V and J genes are TRBV5-1 and TRBJ1-3; 8 nucleotides align to TRBD1. Germline V CDR1 and CDR2: SGHRS, YFSETQ. V dropped 4 bases and J dropped 4; count of bases not matched to a gene: 4. The CDR3 totals 14 residues. The CDR3 protein is CASSGTGAGNTIYF. DNA for the CDR3: TGCGCCAGCAGCGGGACAGGAGCGGGAAACACCATATATTTT.

V usage is TRBV18 and J usage is TRBJ1-3; unclear D gene. Trimming pared 3 bases from V and 4 bases from J, leaving 10 bases between. Per germline, CDR1 KGHSH and CDR2 LQKENI. The CDR3 totals 14 residues. CDR3 amino acids: CASSPSGFGNTIYF. The CDR3 DNA is TGTGCCAGCTCACCTTCAGGTTTCGGAAACACCATATATTTT. Together with reference TRBV18 and TRBJ1-3, the CDR3 gives the full variable domain: NAGVMQNPRHLVRRRGQEARLRCSPMKGHSHVYWYRQLPEEGLKFMVYLQKENIIDESGMPKERFSAEFPKEGPSILRIQQVVRGDSAAYFCASSPSGFGNTIYFGEGSWLTVV.

The rearrangement uses TRBV7-2 and TRBJ2-3; D is undetermined. V was cut by 1 base and J by 2 bases, with 10 bases left in between. Germline V gene lookup returns CDR1 SGHTA and CDR2 FQGNSA. This CDR3 has 15 residues. CDR3 DNA: TGTGCCAGCAGCTTAGGTTTTGCCTACACAGATACGCAGTATTTT. This gives the protein CASSLGFAYTDTQYF.

In DNA, the CDR3 is TGTGCCAGCAGCAAAGTGGGGCCCATGACAGGACGTACCTACGAGCAGTACTTC. It codes for CASSKVGPMTGRTYEQYF. The V gene is TRBV21-1, the J gene TRBJ2-7; the table gives TRBD1 as D, unverified against the DNA. TRBV21-1 counts as a pseudogene. The CDR3 loop spans 18 amino acids.

V is TRBV6-2 or TRBV6-3 and J is TRBJ2-7; 8 bases map to TRBD2. The CDR3 sequence is 14 residues long. Germline V CDR1 and CDR2: MNHEY, SVGEGT. V shed 5 bases and J 3 bases; nucleotides not matched to a gene: 6. CDR3 loop: CASSPRLALYEQYF. CDR3 nucleotides: TGTGCCAGCAGTCCCCGACTAGCGCTCTACGAGCAGTACTTC.

The rearrangement links TRBV6-2 or TRBV6-3 to TRBJ1-5; 10 bases fit TRBD1. Germline trimming cut 2 bases from V and 6 bases from J; bases unmatched to any gene: 7. Germline lookup yields CDR1 MNHEY and CDR2 SVGEGT. The CDR3 loop spans 16 amino acids. CDR3 sequence: CASSYTTGQGGQPQHF. The CDR3 nucleotides are TGTGCCAGCAGTTACACCACTGGACAGGGGGGTCAGCCCCAGCATTTT.

This clone came up a few times. The chain combines TRBV11-2 with TRBJ1-2; TRBD1 matches 8 bases. In germline, CDR1 is SGHAT, CDR2 FQNNGV. Losses at the gene ends were 1 base for V and 4 bases for J; bases not matched to a gene: 11. CDR3 length equals 17 residues. The CDR3 nucleotides read TGTGCCAGCAGCTTAGGCCCCAGGGGGCAAGAAGCCTATGGCTACACCTTC. This codes for CASSLGPRGQEAYGYTF.

This chain links TRBV19 with TRBJ2-1; TRBD1 aligns across 8 bases. This CDR3 is built from 15 residues. Trimming at V came to 1 base and at J to 10 bases, leaving 9 bases not matched to a gene. Per germline, CDR1 LNHDA and CDR2 SQIVND (reference sequence). Here the CDR3 reads CASSIGQGAHQEQFF. CDR3 in DNA: TGTGCCAGTAGTATAGGCCAGGGGGCGCATCAGGAGCAGTTCTTC.

V is TRBV3-1 (or the pseudogene TRBV3-2) and J is TRBJ1-1; no clear D gene. Germline CDR1 and CDR2: LGHDT and YNNKEL (reference sequence). This CDR3 is built from 13 residues. Trimming left V 3 bases short and J 5 bases short, with 10 bases between. The CDR3 bases are TGTGCCAGCAGCCACTCCCCGGGGACTGAAGCTTTCTTT. It codes for CASSHSPGTEAFF.

The chain couples TRBV30 to TRBJ1-1, with 10 bases aligning to TRBD1. With V trimmed by 0 bases and J by 10 bases, 14 bases remained unmatched. Germline CDR1 GTSNPN, CDR2 SVGIG (reference sequence). This CDR3 comprises 16 residues. The CDR3 spells CAWSVLGTGVLAGAFF. The CDR3 DNA follows: TGTGCCTGGAGTGTATTAGGGACAGGGGTGTTAGCGGGAGCTTTCTTT.

The genes are TRBV24-1 and TRBJ1-5; D not resolved. Germline loops: CDR1 KGHDR, CDR2 SFDVKD. Trimming pared 3 bases from V and 7 bases from J, leaving 12 bases between. The length of the CDR3 is 14 residues. CDR3 sequence: CATSDGEAGQPQHF. CDR3 coding DNA: TGTGCCACCAGTGATGGGGAGGCCGGACAGCCCCAGCATTTT.

V gene TRBV14 combines with J gene TRBJ1-1, with a possible D match to TRBD1 (6 bases). This CDR3 region has 13 residues. Germline V gene sequence: CDR1 SGHDN, CDR2 FVKESK. Deletions cut 3 bases from V and 7 bases from J, with 12 bases between. The CDR3 protein is CASSQDDRSEAFF. The CDR3 DNA follows: TGTGCCAGCAGCCAGGACGACAGGAGTGAAGCTTTCTTT.

This sequence joins TRBV12-3 or TRBV12-4 and TRBJ2-5; D is unclear. This CDR3 contains 13 residues. Trimming took off 1 base at V and 5 bases at J, with 8 bases between the two ends. CDR3 DNA: TGTGCCAGCAGTTTAGGCCCGGAGGAGACCCAGTACTTC. This encodes CASSLGPEETQYF.

The sample holds one count of this clone. The rearrangement joins TRBV6-5 to TRBJ2-3, with a tentative D call TRBD1 (6 bases). The length of the CDR3 is 15 residues. CDR1 and CDR2 from the germline V gene are MNHEY and SVGAGI. Trimming left V 4 bases short and J 0 bases short, with 11 bases between. CDR3 amino acids: CASSSTGSSTDTQYF. Here the CDR3 DNA reads TGTGCCAGCAGTTCTACAGGGTCAAGCACAGATACGCAGTATTTT.

This clone came up once. Within the sample, other DNA sequences also encode this same CDR3. The J gene is TRBJ1-1, the V gene TRBV18; 11 positions agree with TRBD1. CDR1 is KGHSH and CDR2 is LQKENI in the germline V gene. This CDR3 spans 14 amino acids. V gave up 3 bases and J gave up 4 bases; unmatched junction bases: 1. In nucleotides, the CDR3 is TGTGCCAGCTCACCGGGGACAGGGGGCACTGAAGCTTTCTTT. This gives the protein CASSPGTGGTEAFF.

The chain couples TRBV19 to TRBJ1-2; tentatively, D is TRBD1 (6 bases). The CDR3 totals 13 residues. Trimming shortened V by 6 bases and J by 3 bases, and 11 bases separated the two germline ends. CDR1 and CDR2 (germline): LNHDA, SQIVND (reference sequence). The CDR3 DNA follows: TGTGCCAGTAGCGACAGGATCCACTATGGCTACACCTTC. This sequence encodes CASSDRIHYGYTF.

The V gene is TRBV28, the J gene TRBJ1-3; D unresolved. Germline CDR1 and CDR2: MDHEN and SYDVKM. V gave up 3 bases and J gave up 0 bases, with 3 bases separating them. The CDR3 is made up of 13 amino acids. CDR3 DNA: TGTGCCAGCAGTTTGAGCTCTGGAAACACCATATATTTT. It translates to CASSLSSGNTIYF.

The rearrangement links TRBV7-8 to TRBJ1-1; D is possibly TRBD1 (6 bases). Trimming pared 5 bases from V and 1 base from J, leaving 11 bases between. The CDR3 is 14 amino acids. Germline CDR1 reads SGHVS; CDR2 reads FQNEAQ. This CDR3 is CASSRQVTNTEAFF. Written as DNA, the CDR3 is TGTGCCAGCAGCCGACAGGTTACGAACACTGAAGCTTTCTTT.

Worth noting for this clone: Its ends do not fully match the called genes, so a read error is possible. J is TRBJ1-4 and V is TRBV20-1, with 8 bases that match TRBD1. Germline V gives CDR1 DFQATT, CDR2 SNEGSKA (reference sequence). CDR3 length: 11 amino acids. The CDR3 loop is CSARDRGKMFF. Written as DNA, the CDR3 is TGCAGTGCCAGAGACAGGGGAAAGATGTTTTTT.